Presented here are 27 T cell receptor beta chains from one specimen sequenced in a study of T cells expressing NK-cell markers. TCRdb reprocessed the 5' RACE reads, with one entry per CDR3 protein and no DNA. Its table records a few hundred thousand distinct CDR3 sequences. The specimen was blood T cells: a sorted CD56 or NKG2C T cell subset, CD4+ or CD8+ T cells, or bulk PBMC T cells (not recorded which). These receptors were taken from a man younger than 35 in good health.

The gene calls are TRBV20-1 and TRBJ1-1. Germline V lookup: CDR1 DFQATT, CDR2 SNEGSKA (reference sequence). This CDR3 comprises 13 residues. This CDR3 is CSASFSRNTEAFF.

This rearrangement joins TRBV24-1 to TRBJ1-2; TCRdb's assignment of TRBD1 cannot be checked, as there is no DNA. The CDR3 is 14 amino acids. CDR1 and CDR2 (germline): KGHDR, SFDVKD. Here the CDR3 reads CATSDSTGVGGYTF.

The chain employs TRBV5-8 and TRBJ2-4; without DNA, the TCRdb call of TRBD1 cannot be checked. The CDR3 is 15 amino acids. Germline V CDR1 and CDR2: SGHTS, YDEGEE. The CDR3 reads CASSLGQWGKNIQYF.

This chain uses TRBV27 with TRBJ1-6. This CDR3 region has 14 residues. Germline assignment: CDR1 MNHEY and CDR2 SMNVEV (reference sequence). CDR3 loop: CASSFTGSHSPLHF.

The chain uses TRBV11-2 and TRBJ2-4; the TCRdb call, TRBD2, lacks DNA for checking. Germline V lookup: CDR1 SGHAT, CDR2 FQNNGV. The CDR3 has 15 amino acids. The chain's CDR3 is CASSLVRAGRNIQYF.

J is TRBJ2-5 and V is TRBV20-1; the D call of TRBD2 rests on TCRdb alone, since no DNA is present to check it. CDR3 length: 15 amino acids. Germline CDR1 and CDR2: DFQATT and SNEGSKA (reference sequence). Here the CDR3 reads CSARLPQGLQETQYF.

This rearrangement joins TRBV20-1 to TRBJ2-1; TCRdb's assignment of TRBD2 cannot be checked, as there is no DNA. Germline assignment: CDR1 DFQATT and CDR2 SNEGSKA (reference sequence). CDR3 size: 15 residues. The CDR3 region is CSASDTSGSNNEQFF.

The V call is TRBV20-1, the J call TRBJ1-3. The CDR3 is made up of 17 amino acids. The germline V gene encodes CDR1 DFQATT and CDR2 SNEGSKA (reference sequence). The CDR3 sequence is CSARDQSGGSNRNTIYF.

The V and J genes are TRBV30 and TRBJ1-1. The CDR3 runs to 12 residues. From germline, CDR1 is GTSNPN and CDR2 SVGIG (reference sequence). This CDR3 reads CAWTRRDTEAFF.

The V and J genes are TRBV4-1 and TRBJ1-6. The CDR3 sequence is 20 residues long. Germline V lookup: CDR1 MGHRA, CDR2 YSYEKL. Here the CDR3 reads CASSLLGPRDGPQRISPLHF.

The V gene is TRBV20-1, the J gene TRBJ2-7. This CDR3 has 14 residues. Germline V gene data show CDR1 as DFQATT and CDR2 as SNEGSKA (reference sequence). The CDR3 loop is CSASEIVYSYEQYF.

V usage is TRBV7-8 and J usage is TRBJ2-3; absent DNA, TCRdb's TRBD2 call cannot be checked. This CDR3 contains 17 residues. The germline gives CDR1 SGHVS, CDR2 FQNEAQ. The CDR3 sequence: CASSLRVRREAADTQYF.

The CDR3 reads CASSLALSSGTLHEQFF. V usage is TRBV7-2 and J usage is TRBJ2-1; with no DNA, the TCRdb D assignment of TRBD2 cannot be verified. The CDR3 is made up of 17 amino acids. Germline CDR1 and CDR2: SGHTA and FQGNSA.

The chain employs TRBV27 and TRBJ2-3; TCRdb gives TRBD2 as the D gene, but with no DNA this cannot be confirmed. Germline V CDR1 and CDR2: MNHEY, SMNVEV (reference sequence). The CDR3 is 18 amino acids. The CDR3 loop reads CASSSKGGLYYHTDTQYF.

CDR3: CSARPGGAGFYEQYF. The chain carries TRBV20-1 and TRBJ2-7; TCRdb reports TRBD1, a call that lacks DNA to check it against. This CDR3 has 15 amino acids. CDR1 is DFQATT and CDR2 is SNEGSKA in the germline V gene (reference sequence).

V gene TRBV20-1 combines with J gene TRBJ1-2; lacking DNA, the TRBD1 call made by TCRdb goes unchecked. Germline V gene sequence: CDR1 DFQATT, CDR2 SNEGSKA (reference sequence). The CDR3 is made up of 16 amino acids. CDR3 in amino acids: CSVINPGRRSSYGYTF.

The chain is built from TRBV12-3 or TRBV12-4 and TRBJ2-5; there is no DNA to check the TCRdb D call of TRBD2. The CDR3 has 15 amino acids. The CDR3 sequence is CASSLEAGGRETQYF.

The chain joins TRBV10-1 to TRBJ2-2. Looked up from germline, CDR1 is WNHNN and CDR2 is SYGVQD (reference sequence). The CDR3 is 13 residues long. The CDR3: CASRDSDTGELFF.

The chain carries TRBV12-3 or TRBV12-4 and TRBJ2-1. This CDR3 has 12 amino acids. CDR3 protein: CASSLPVDEKFF.

The chain has TRBV5-1 and TRBJ2-2. The CDR3 consists of 13 residues. Germline CDR1 and CDR2: SGHRS and YFSETQ. The CDR3 protein is CASSFQGGGELFF.

CDR3 sequence: CASSLFGREQFF. J is TRBJ2-1 and V is TRBV5-5. Germline-derived CDR1 and CDR2 are SGHKS and YYEKEE (reference sequence). The CDR3 totals 12 residues.

The chain uses TRBV3-1 and TRBJ2-1; TCRdb names TRBD1, which stays unverified in the absence of DNA. The CDR3 covers 14 residues. Germline V gene lookup returns CDR1 LGHDT and CDR2 YNNKEL (reference sequence). This CDR3 is CASGGLPYYNEQFF.

The V gene is TRBV24-1, the J gene TRBJ1-1; TCRdb designates TRBD1, a call that cannot be tested without DNA. Germline loops: CDR1 KGHDR, CDR2 SFDVKD. The CDR3 is 13 amino acids. This CDR3 is CATKETGGSEAFF.

V gene TRBV20-1 combines with J gene TRBJ2-7; TCRdb reports TRBD2, a call that lacks DNA to check it against. CDR1 and CDR2 from the germline V gene are DFQATT and SNEGSKA (reference sequence). The CDR3 has 13 amino acids. The CDR3 is CSVAGGRPGEQYF.

J is TRBJ2-7 and V is TRBV20-1; the TCRdb D gene call, TRBD2, has no DNA to confirm it. Looked up from germline, CDR1 is DFQATT and CDR2 is SNEGSKA (reference sequence). This CDR3 is 15 amino acids long. CDR3 loop: CSASGSLAGTYEQYF.

This chain joins TRBV4-1 and TRBJ1-5; TCRdb lists TRBD1, though no DNA is available to test this call. Germline V lookup: CDR1 MGHRA, CDR2 YSYEKL. This CDR3 is 14 amino acids long. The CDR3 reads CASRPQGADQPQHF.

This chain joins TRBV5-6 and TRBJ1-4; TCRdb picks TRBD1, but there is no DNA to check that call. CDR3 length: 14 amino acids. In germline, CDR1 is SGHDT, CDR2 YYEEEE. The CDR3 reads CASSSSQGMEKLFF.